This T cell receptor beta chain derives from a study of beta chain features in type 1 diabetes (dated by TCRdb to 2016 to 2018). With regard to the full study: Mean age, gender distribution, total cell number and subset yield were not different between patients and healthy donors. A total of roughly 100 million sorted cells were examined across all samples, and the number of cells per subset was strongly correlated with RNA yield. The study compared TCRB repertoires of sorted circulating CD4+ T cell subsets between recently diagnosed type 1 diabetes patients and matched healthy donors. Regulatory and stem cell-like memory subsets were isolated from only 8 patients and about 8 healthy donors, whereas naive and central memory subsets came from all 28 donors.

The entire isolated RNA was reverse transcribed using the High Capacity cDNA Reverse Transcription Kit, and thus expressed TCRB transcripts were sequenced. Naive, central memory and regulatory T cell samples underwent deep immunoSEQ sequencing, averaging approximately 3.5 million total reads per sample. After sorted cells were lysed in RLT buffer, RNA was extracted with DNase-treated RNeasy Micro or Mini kits, with the choice depending on cell number. Each cell subset was processed on its own to prevent cross-contamination, while patient and healthy donor samples were processed together. TCRB sequences were amplified from cDNA with the immunoSEQ multiplex PCR, producing 87-bp fragments spanning the CDR3 region. Sequencing of the amplicons was done on the Illumina HiSeq platform. On the study's bioinformatics: PCR bias was corrected computationally using synthetic template baselines, and reads within Hamming distance 2 were collapsed, with unmergeable singletons discarded. Reads were aligned to IMGT to assign V, D and J genes, CDR3 length, and insertions or deletions at six rearrangement sites. Within each subset, clonotype counts were normalized to sorted cell number, after which true diversity and Gini coefficients were computed with the tcR R package. The overlap coefficient, calculated on TCRB nucleotide sequences, was used to quantify repertoire sharing. Out-of-frame TCRB sequences from naive cells were analyzed as a proxy for the pre-selection repertoire. In TCRdb, the immuneACCESS table is reduced to in-frame sequences with V and J assigned. These tables do not hold every clone; where another copy was compared, an unresolved V gene accounts for under half, and the others remain unexplained. D and trimming were read from the DNA, whereas the V and J calls and clone size are those reported in that table. Here the sample has 200,000 to 250,000 clones; about 9.3% occur a single time. The ten largest make up around 0.031% of the sample.

From each donor, a single peripheral blood sample of about 116 mL on average was drawn into heparinised tubes. A BD FACSAria II was used to sort naive, central memory, regulatory and stem cell-like memory CD4+ T cells with a panel that included CD45RO, CCR7, CD25, CD127, CD95 and CD27. Every sorted population had a purity above 95%. PBMCs were isolated immediately by Lymphoprep density gradient centrifugation and stained directly without culture. So that batch effects would be minimized, each experiment stained and sorted samples in pairs, pairing one healthy donor with one patient. Its CDR3 holds 13 amino acids, cysteine through phenylalanine. Only the CDR3 portion is preserved as DNA: 39 bases, with reading frame beginning at the first base. The germline V gene specifies SGDLS as CDR1 and YYNGEE as CDR2. Germline trimming amounts to 2 bases on V and 7 bases on J, with 3 as the count of junction bases outside the gene matches.

What the work shows at the level of the full study, not this receptor alone: Patients with type 1 diabetes made fewer insertions and deleted more nucleotides at VDJ recombination sites, implying thymic rearrangement abnormalities. Shorter templates might have been favored by PCR, but patient and control samples were amplified and corrected together, so both groups would have been affected equally by any skew. HLA sub-analyses involved small numbers of individuals, so any influence of HLA type on TCRB rearrangement remained unresolved. Naive, central memory and regulatory TCRB repertoires appeared to be more similar among patients than among healthy donors. Sequencing cDNA rather than genomic DNA could over-represent highly expressing activated cells, although activation and CD3 levels did not differ between groups. In all four CD4+ subsets, TCRB CDR3 length was moderately but significantly shorter in type 1 diabetes patients.

A few counts support this clone. Its antigen is not yet known. Base qualities were left out, and no much larger clone turns up one base away. The clonotype comes from a woman younger than 35 in good health. This chain joins TRBV9 to TRBJ1-5; 7 bases in the junction line up with TRBD1. Material: naive CD4+ T cells from blood. The cell subset or site label of this sample denotes: true naive CD4+ T cells. The CDR3 protein is CASSVTGAQPQHF. The DNA sequence is given as TGTGCCAGCAGCGTCACAGGGGCGCAGCCCCAGCATTTT.